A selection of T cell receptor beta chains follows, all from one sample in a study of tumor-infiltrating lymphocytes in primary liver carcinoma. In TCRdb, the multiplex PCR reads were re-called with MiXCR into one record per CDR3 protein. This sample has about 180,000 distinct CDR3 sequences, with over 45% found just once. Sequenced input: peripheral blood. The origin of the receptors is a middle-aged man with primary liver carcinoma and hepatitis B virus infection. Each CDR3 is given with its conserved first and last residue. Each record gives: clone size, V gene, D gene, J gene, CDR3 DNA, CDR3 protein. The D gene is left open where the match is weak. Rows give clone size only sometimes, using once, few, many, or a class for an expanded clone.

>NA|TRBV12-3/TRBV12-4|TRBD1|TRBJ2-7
TGTGCAAGCAGTTTGAGCAGGGGGTTCGAGCAGTACTTC
CASSLSRGFEQYF
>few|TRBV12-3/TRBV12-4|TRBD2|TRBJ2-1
TGTGCCAGCACCCTAGCGGGACTCTCCTACAATGAGCAGTTCTTC
CASTLAGLSYNEQFF
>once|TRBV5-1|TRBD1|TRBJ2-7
TGCGCCAGCAGCTTAACTCCGGGACAGAGCTACGAGCAGTACTTC
CASSLTPGQSYEQYF
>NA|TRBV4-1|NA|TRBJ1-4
TGCGGCAGCAGCCAAGAAGAAGGGAAACTGTTTTTT
CGSSQEEGKLFF
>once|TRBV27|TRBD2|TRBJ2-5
TGTACCAGCAGTCCCGGGACTAGCGGGAGGGAGACCCAGTACTTC
CTSSPGTSGRETQYF
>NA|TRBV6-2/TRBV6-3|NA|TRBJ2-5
TGTGCCTGCAGTTACACCCGAAAGCGTAACAGGGCCTACCAAGAGACCCAGTACTTC
CACSYTRKRNRAYQETQYF
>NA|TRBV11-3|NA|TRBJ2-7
TGTGCCAACAGATTGGACAGCTACGAGCAGTACTTC
CANRLDSYEQYF
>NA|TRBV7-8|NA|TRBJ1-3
TGTGCCAGCAGCTCCTCCGGGACGCCGAAAGGAAACACCATATATTTT
CASSSSGTPKGNTIYF
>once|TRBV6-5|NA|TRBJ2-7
TGTGCCAGCAGTTACTTCGGGGCAGGGGGAGGCCCTGGATACGAGCAGTACTTC
CASSYFGAGGGPGYEQYF
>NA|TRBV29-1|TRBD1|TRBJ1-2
TGCAGCGTTGAAGGGGGAACAGGGGGCGATCTTGACTACACATTC
CSVEGGTGGDLDYTF
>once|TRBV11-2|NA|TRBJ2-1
TGTGACAGCAGCTTACTGGCAGAGGCCCGGGGTGGTGAGCAGTTCTTC
CDSSLLAEARGGEQFF
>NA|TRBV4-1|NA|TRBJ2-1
TGCGCCAGCAGCCAAGGCGTATGGGCGGTAAACTACAATGAGCAGTTCTTC
CASSQGVWAVNYNEQFF
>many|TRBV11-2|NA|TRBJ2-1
TGTGCCAGCAGCTTAGACGAGGTACTGGCCTCCTACAATGAGCAGTTCTTC
CASSLDEVLASYNEQFF
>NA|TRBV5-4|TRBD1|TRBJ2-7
TGTGCCAGCAACTCGTCGCCGGACAGGTTCGGCGAGCAGTACTTC
CASNSSPDRFGEQYF
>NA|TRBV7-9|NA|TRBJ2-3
TGTGCCAGCGGCTTAGTTAGGGATACGCAGTATTTT
CASGLVRDTQYF
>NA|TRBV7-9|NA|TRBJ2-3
TGTGCCAGCAGCTTACTCCCGGGAGGCACAGATACGCAGTATTTT
CASSLLPGGTDTQYF
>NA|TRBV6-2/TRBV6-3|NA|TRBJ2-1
TGTACCAGCAGTCGAACCGCGACAGGCAATGAGCAGTTCTTC
CTSSRTATGNEQFF
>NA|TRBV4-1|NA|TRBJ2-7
TGCGCCAGCAGCCAAACCTTGGCGGGACGGGGGAACTACGAGCAGTACTTC
CASSQTLAGRGNYEQYF
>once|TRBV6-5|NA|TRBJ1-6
TGTGCCAGTTCTTTAAACGGATTATTAAACTCACCCCTCCACTTT
CASSLNGLLNSPLHF
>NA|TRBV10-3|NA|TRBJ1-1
TGTGCCATCAGTGAGGGTCGGTATGTAGCTTTCTTT
CAISEGRYVAFF
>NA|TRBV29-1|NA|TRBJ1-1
TGCAGCGTTGGGGGGGACATGAGAACTGAAGCTTTCTTT
CSVGGDMRTEAFF
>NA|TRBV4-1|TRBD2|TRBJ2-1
TGCGCCAGCAGCCAAGGAAGCGGGAGGGGGAGTGAGCAGTTCTTC
CASSQGSGRGSEQFF
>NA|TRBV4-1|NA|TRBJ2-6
TGCGCCAGCAGCCCGGGACAAATCGTCTCTGGGGCCAACGTCCTGACTTTC
CASSPGQIVSGANVLTF
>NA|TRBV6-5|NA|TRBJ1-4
TGTGCCAGCAGTTCAGGAATAAGCGAAAAACTGTTTTTT
CASSSGISEKLFF
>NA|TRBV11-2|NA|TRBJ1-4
TGTGTCAGTAGCCCCGGTGCGGTCCTAAAACCGTTTTTT
CVSSPGAVLKPFF
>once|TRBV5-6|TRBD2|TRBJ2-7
TGTGCCAGCAGCTTGGGGGGGTGGCTAGCGGGAGCCTTCTACGAGCAGTACTTC
CASSLGGWLAGAFYEQYF
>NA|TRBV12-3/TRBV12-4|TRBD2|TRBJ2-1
TGTGCCAACAGCGTGACTAGCGGGACCTACAATGAGCAGTTCTTC
CANSVTSGTYNEQFF
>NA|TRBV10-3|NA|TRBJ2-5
TGTGCCATCAGTGTATCGGGTGGGCGACCCGGAGAGACCCAGTACTTC
CAISVSGGRPGETQYF
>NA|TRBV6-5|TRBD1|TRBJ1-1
TGTGCCAGCAGCACACAGGGGGTGAACACTGAAGCTTTCTTT
CASSTQGVNTEAFF
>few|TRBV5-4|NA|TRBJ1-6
TGTGCCAGCAGCTTAAAACAAGATTTCAATTCACCCCTCCACTTT
CASSLKQDFNSPLHF
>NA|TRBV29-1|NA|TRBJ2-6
TGCAGCATGATGATAGGGAGGGCCAACGTCCTGACTTTC
CSMMIGRANVLTF
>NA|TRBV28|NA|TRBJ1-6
TGTGCCAGCAGTCCCGGGGGAGGTAGTGTCTCACCCCCCCACTTT
CASSPGGGSVSPPHF
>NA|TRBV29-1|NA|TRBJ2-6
TGCAGCGTTGAAGGATATAACAGGGCTGGGGCCAACGTCCTGACTTTC
CSVEGYNRAGANVLTF
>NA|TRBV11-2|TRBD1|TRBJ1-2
TGTGCCAGCAGCCCCGCCGACAGGGACTATGACTACACCTTC
CASSPADRDYDYTF
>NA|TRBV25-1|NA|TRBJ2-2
TGTGCCAGCAGTACGTTGCCCGGGGAGCTGTTTTTT
CASSTLPGELFF